This T cell receptor beta chain was sequenced for a study of cytomegalovirus exposure and HLA in healthy donors. The primer mix had 60 Vbeta and 13 Jbeta primers. Repertoires were generated with immunoSEQ multiplex PCR, while TCRdb's copy carries only in-frame clones and drops some. Of 150,000 to 200,000 clones listed, 70% to 90% were seen once; the top ten hold about 9.3%. This clone was counted a few times. The CDR3 is 16 residues long. The germline CDR1 and CDR2 sequences are WNHNN and SYGVQD (reference sequence). The ends lost 5 bases at V and 3 bases at J; junction bases unmatched: 8. In nominal health when sampled, donors likely had unrecorded immune exposures nonetheless.

This chain links TRBV10-1 with TRBJ2-1; TRBD2 agrees at 9 bases. The material sequenced was PBMCs. This TCR was sampled from a man aged 18 to 30 in good health and CMV-seropositive. CDR3 in DNA: TGCGCCAGCAGTCAAGGGGGAGCGGGGGGCTACAATGAGCAGTTCTTC. Translation: CASSQGGAGGYNEQFF.